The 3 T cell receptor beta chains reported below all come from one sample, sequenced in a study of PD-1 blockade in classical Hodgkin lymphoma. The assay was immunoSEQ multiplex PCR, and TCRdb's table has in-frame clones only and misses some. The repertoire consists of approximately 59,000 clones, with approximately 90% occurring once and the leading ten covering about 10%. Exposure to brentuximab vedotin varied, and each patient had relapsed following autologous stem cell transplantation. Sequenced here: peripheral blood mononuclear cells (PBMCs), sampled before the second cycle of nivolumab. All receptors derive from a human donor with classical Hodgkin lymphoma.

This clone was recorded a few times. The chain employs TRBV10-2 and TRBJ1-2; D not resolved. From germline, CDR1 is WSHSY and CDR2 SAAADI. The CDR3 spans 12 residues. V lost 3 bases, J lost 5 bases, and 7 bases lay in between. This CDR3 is CASSDTQYGYTF. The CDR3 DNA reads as TGCGCCAGCAGTGACACTCAGTATGGCTACACCTTC.

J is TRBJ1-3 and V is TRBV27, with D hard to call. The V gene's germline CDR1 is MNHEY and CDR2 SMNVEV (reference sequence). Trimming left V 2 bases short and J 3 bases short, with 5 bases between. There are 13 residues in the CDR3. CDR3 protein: CASSLTDGNTIYF. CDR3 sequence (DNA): TGTGCCAGCAGTTTAACAGATGGAAACACCATATATTTT.

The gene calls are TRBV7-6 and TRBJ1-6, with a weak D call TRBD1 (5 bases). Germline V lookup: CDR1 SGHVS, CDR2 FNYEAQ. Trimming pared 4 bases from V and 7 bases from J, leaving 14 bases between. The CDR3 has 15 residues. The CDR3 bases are TGTGCCAGCAGCTCGGACCAAGAGGGGAATTCACCCCTCCACTTT. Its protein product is CASSSDQEGNSPLHF.